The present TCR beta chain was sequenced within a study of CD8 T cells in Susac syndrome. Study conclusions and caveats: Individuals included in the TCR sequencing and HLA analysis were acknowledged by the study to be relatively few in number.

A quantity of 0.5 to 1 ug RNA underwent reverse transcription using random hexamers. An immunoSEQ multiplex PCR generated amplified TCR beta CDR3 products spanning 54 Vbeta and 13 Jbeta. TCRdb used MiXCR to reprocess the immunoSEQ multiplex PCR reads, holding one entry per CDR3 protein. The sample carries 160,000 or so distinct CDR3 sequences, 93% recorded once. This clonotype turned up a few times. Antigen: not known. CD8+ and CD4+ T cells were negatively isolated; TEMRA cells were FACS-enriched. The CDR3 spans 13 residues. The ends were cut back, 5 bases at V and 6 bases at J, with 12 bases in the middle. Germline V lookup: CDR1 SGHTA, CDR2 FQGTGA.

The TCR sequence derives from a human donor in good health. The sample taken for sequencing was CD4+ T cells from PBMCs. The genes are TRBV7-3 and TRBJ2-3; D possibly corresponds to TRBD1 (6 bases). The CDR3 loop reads CASSNRAADTQYF. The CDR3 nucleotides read TGTGCCAGCAGCAACAGGGCTGCGGATACGCAGTATTTT. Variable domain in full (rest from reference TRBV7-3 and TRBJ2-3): GAGVSQTPSNKVTEKGKYVELRCDPISGHTALYWYRQSLGQGPEFLIYFQGTGAADDSGLPNDRFFAVRPEGSVSTLKIQRTERGDSAVYLCASSNRAADTQYFGPGTRLTVL.